This T cell receptor (beta chain) was obtained from a study of blood T cell repertoires in COVID-19. Study background: The study drew acute and convalescent COVID-19 samples from the United States, Italy and Spain. Sources were T cells, B-cell-depleted T cells, or PBMCs; the material itself was cDNA or gDNA.

Methods used by the authors: Reference gene primer amplification in the assay estimated nucleated cell counts. TCRdb's copy holds only in-frame clones and misses some; the assay was immunoSEQ multiplex PCR. The V and J calls and clone size come from that table; D and trimming were worked out from the DNA. The table includes 150,000 to 250,000 clones, almost 85% detected once. V was shortened by 0 bases and J by 6 bases, with 15 bases between the two germline ends. This CDR3 comprises 16 residues. Germline values: CDR1 MNHEY, CDR2 SVGEGT. This sequence joins TRBV6-2 or TRBV6-3 and TRBJ1-5; maybe TRBD1 (6 bases). This clonotype was sampled from a human donor with acute or convalescent COVID-19. The donor label of this sample is uncertain. Sequencing was done on a sample of peripheral blood. The CDR3 here is CASSYSGGGITQPQHF. CDR3 sequence (DNA): TGTGCCAGCAGTTACTCGGGAGGGGGGATTACTCAGCCCCAGCATTTT.